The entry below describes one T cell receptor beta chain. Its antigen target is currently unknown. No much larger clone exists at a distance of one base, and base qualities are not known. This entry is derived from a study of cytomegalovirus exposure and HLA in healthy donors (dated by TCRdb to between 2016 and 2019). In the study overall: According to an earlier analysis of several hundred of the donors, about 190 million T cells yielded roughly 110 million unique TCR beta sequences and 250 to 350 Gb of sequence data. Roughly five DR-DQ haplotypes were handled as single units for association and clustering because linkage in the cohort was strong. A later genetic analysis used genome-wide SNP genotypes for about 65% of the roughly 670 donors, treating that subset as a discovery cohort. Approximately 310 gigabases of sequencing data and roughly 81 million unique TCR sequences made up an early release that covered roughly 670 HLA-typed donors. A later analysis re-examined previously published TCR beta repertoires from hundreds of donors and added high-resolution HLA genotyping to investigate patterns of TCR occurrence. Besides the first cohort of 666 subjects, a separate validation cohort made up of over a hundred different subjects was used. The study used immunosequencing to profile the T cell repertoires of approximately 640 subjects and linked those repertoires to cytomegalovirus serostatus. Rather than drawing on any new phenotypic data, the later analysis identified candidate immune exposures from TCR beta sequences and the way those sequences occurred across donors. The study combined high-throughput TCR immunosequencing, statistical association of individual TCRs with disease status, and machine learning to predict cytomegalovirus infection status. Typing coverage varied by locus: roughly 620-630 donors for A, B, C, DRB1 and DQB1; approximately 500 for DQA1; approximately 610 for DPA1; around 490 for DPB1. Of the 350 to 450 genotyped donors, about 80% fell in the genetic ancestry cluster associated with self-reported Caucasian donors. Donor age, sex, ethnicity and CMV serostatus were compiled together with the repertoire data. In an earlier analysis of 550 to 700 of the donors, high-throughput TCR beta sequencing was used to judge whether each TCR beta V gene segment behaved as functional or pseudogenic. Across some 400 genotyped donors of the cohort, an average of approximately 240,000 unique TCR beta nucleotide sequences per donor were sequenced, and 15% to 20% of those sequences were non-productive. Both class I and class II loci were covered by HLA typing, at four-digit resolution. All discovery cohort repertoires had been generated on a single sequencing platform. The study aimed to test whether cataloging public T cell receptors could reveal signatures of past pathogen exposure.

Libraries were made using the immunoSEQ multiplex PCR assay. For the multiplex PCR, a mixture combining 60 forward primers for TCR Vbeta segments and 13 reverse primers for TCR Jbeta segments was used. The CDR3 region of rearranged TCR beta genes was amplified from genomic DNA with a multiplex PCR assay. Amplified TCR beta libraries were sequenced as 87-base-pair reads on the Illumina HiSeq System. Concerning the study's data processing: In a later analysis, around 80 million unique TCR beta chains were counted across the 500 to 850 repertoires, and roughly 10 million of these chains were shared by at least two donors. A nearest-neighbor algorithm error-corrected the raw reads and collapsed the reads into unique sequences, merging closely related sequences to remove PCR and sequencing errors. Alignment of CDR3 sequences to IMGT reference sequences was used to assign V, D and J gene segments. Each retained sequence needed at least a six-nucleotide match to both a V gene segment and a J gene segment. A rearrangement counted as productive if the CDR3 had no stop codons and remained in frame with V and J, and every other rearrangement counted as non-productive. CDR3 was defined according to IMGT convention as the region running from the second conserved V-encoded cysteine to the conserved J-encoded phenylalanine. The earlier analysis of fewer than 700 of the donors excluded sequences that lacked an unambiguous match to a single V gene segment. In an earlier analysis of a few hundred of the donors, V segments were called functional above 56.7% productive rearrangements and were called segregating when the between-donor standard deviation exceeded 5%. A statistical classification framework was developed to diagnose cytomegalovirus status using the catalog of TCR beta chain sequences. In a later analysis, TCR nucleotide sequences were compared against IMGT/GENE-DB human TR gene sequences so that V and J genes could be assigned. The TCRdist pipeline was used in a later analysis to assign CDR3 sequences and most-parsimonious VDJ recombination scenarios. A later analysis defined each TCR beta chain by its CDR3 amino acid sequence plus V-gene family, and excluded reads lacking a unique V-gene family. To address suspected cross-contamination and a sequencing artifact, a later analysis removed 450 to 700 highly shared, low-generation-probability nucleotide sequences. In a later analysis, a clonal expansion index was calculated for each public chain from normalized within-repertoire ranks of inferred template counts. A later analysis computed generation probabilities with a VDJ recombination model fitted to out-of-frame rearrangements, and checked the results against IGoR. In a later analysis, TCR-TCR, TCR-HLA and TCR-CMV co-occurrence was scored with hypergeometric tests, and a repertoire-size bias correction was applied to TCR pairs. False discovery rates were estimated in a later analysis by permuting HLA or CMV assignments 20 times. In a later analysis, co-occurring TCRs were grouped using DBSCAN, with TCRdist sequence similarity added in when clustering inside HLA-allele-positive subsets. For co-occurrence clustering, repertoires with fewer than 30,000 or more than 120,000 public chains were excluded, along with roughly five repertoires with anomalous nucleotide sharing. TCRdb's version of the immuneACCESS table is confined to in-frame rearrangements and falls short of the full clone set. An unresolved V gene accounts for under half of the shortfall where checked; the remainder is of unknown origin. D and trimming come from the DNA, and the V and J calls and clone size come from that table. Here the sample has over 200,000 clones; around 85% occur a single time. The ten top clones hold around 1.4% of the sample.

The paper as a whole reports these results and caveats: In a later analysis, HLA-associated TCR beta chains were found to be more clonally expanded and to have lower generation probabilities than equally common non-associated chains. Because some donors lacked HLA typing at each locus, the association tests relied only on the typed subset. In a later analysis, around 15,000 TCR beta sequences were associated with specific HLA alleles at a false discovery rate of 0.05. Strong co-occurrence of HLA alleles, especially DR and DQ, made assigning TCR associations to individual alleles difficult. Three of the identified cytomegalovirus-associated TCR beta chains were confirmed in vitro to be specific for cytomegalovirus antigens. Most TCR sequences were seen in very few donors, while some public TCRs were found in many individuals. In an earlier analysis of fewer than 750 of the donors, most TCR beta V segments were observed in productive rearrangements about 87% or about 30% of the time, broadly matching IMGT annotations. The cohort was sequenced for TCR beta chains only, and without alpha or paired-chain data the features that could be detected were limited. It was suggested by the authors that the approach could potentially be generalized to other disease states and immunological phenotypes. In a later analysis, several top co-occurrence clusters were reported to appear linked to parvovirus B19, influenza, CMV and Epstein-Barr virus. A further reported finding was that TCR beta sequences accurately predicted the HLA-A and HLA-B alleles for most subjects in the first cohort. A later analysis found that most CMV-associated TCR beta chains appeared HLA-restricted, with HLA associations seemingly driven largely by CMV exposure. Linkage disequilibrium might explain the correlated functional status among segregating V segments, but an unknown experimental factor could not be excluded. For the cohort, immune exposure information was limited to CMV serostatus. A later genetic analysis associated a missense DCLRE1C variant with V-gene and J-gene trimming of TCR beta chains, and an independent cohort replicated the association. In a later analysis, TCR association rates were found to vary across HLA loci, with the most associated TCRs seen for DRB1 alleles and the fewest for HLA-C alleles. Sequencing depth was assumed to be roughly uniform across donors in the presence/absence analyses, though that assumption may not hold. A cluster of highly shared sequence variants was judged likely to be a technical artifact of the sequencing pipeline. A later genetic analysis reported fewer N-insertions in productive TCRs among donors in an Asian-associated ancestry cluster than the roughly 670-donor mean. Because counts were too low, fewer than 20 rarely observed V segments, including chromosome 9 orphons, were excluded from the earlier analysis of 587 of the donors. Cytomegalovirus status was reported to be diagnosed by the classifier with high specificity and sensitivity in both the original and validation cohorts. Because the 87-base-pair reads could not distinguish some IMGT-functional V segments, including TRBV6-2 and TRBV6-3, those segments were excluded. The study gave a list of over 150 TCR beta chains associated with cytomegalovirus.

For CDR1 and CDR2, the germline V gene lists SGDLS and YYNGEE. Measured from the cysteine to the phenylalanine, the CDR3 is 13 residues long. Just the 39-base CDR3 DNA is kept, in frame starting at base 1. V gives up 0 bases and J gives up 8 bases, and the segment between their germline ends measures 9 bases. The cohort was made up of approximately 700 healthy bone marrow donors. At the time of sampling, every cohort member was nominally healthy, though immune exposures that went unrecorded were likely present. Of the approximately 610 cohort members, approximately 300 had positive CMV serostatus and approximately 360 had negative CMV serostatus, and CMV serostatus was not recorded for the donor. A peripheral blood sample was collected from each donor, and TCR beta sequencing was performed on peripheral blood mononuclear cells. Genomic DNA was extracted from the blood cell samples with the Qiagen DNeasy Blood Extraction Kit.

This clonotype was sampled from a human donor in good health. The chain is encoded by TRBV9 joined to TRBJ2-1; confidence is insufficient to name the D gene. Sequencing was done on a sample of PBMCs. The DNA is TGTGCCAGCAGCGTAGCTTTAGCCGATGAGCAGTTCTTC. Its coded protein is CASSVALADEQFF.